These 20 T cell receptor beta chains came from one sample sequenced in a study of blood T cell repertoires in COVID-19 (TCRdb year 2020). The protocol used for the library was the immunoSEQ multiplex PCR assay. The table was pulled from immuneACCESS by TCRdb, which kept in-frame rearrangements only. Such tables lose some clones; where checked, under half of the loss comes from unresolved V genes, and the rest has no known cause. This sample gives just over 250,000 clones in total; 88% of them show up just once. Roughly a tenth of the sample is in the top ten clones. The sequenced sample was peripheral blood. The source of these receptors is a woman aged 70-85 years with COVID-19, enrolled during active disease.

The V gene is TRBV19, the J gene TRBJ1-1, with 7 positions matching TRBD1. With V trimmed by 5 bases and J by 10 bases, 7 bases remained unmatched. The CDR3 is 12 amino acids. The germline gives CDR1 LNHDA, CDR2 SQIVND (reference sequence). The CDR3 protein is CASSVDRARAFF. For the CDR3, the DNA is TGTGCCAGTAGTGTCGACAGGGCTCGAGCTTTCTTT.

This chain connects TRBV20-1 to TRBJ2-7; TRBD2 matches 7 bases. Trimming cost V 7 bases and J 2 bases; bases outside gene matches: 2. Germline values: CDR1 DFQATT, CDR2 SNEGSKA (reference sequence). The CDR3 loop spans 11 amino acids. DNA for the CDR3: TGCAGTGGACTAGCCGCCTACGAGCAGTACTTC. This sequence encodes CSGLAAYEQYF.

This clone showed up just a few times. V usage is TRBV30 and J usage is TRBJ1-3; TRBD1 matches 9 bases. Trimming removed 5 bases from V and 2 bases from J; junction bases left unmatched: 4. Germline V gene data show CDR1 as GTSNPN and CDR2 as SVGIG (reference sequence). The CDR3 consists of 14 residues. In nucleotides, the CDR3 is TGTGCCTGGGAACAGGGGGCGCCTGGAAACACCATATATTTT. Protein sequence: CAWEQGAPGNTIYF.

The chain recombines TRBV11-2 with TRBJ2-1, with 8 bases lining up with TRBD2. The V gene end was trimmed by 5 bases and the J gene end by 3 bases; junction bases not matched to a gene: 3. CDR1 SGHAT and CDR2 FQNNGV come from the germline V gene. CDR3 length: 14 amino acids. CDR3 sequence reads: CASSHSGNYNEQFF. The CDR3 DNA sequence: TGTGCCAGCAGCCATAGCGGGAACTACAATGAGCAGTTCTTC.

The gene calls are TRBV24-1 and TRBJ1-2, with 7 positions matching TRBD1. CDR1 is KGHDR and CDR2 is SFDVKD in the germline V gene. V shed 4 bases and J 5 bases; nucleotides not matched to a gene: 3. CDR3 length: 13 residues. The CDR3 bases are TGTGCCACCAGTGACCCGACAGGGTATGGCTACACCTTC. It translates to CATSDPTGYGYTF.

The genes are TRBV5-6 and TRBJ1-1, with TRBD1 matching 8 bases. V lost 4 bases, J lost 11 bases, and 10 bases stayed unmatched. The CDR3 totals 13 residues. Germline CDR1 is SGHDT and CDR2 is YYEEEE. CDR3 DNA: TGTGCCAGCAGCCTGGACAGGGCGACCAAGGCTTTCTTT. Amino acid sequence: CASSLDRATKAFF. Filled out from reference TRBV5-6 and TRBJ1-1, the complete variable domain reads DAGVTQSPTHLIKTRGQQVTLRCSPKSGHDTVSWYQQALGQGPQFIFQYYEEEERQRGNFPDRFSGHQFPNYSSELNVNALLLGDSALYLCASSLDRATKAFFGQGTRLTVV.

The CDR3 DNA is TGCGCCAGCAGCCAGGGACAGGTACTCCCCTACGAGCAGTACTTC. This codes for CASSQGQVLPYEQYF. The rearrangement uses TRBV4-1 and TRBJ2-7; 8 nucleotides agree with TRBD1. CDR1 is MGHRA and CDR2 is YSYEKL in the germline V gene. Losses at the gene ends were 3 bases for V and 2 bases for J; bases not matched to a gene: 6. CDR3 length equals 15 residues.

The rearrangement joins TRBV6-2 or TRBV6-3 to TRBJ2-3, with 14 bases lining up with TRBD2. CDR1 MNHEY and CDR2 SVGEGT come from the germline V gene. Trimming removed 6 bases from V and 5 bases from J; junction bases left unmatched: 13. This CDR3 has 18 amino acids. This CDR3 reads CASSPGLAGGLIVDTQYF. Written as DNA, the CDR3 is TGTGCCAGCAGCCCTGGACTAGCGGGAGGACTGATCGTAGATACGCAGTATTTT.

The rearrangement links TRBV28 to TRBJ2-7; 8 bases are a match to TRBD2. This CDR3 has 14 residues. Germline-derived CDR1 and CDR2 are MDHEN and SYDVKM. J gave up 4 bases and V 9 bases, and 11 bases lay outside the gene matches. Written as DNA, the CDR3 is TGTGCCAGTCGGGAAAGCGGGAGATCTTACGAGCAGTACTTC. Protein: CASRESGRSYEQYF.

The chain joins TRBV11-3 to TRBJ2-7; D unresolved. V was shortened by 2 bases and J by 3 bases, with 20 bases between the two germline ends. The CDR3 has 17 residues. CDR1 and CDR2 (germline): SGHNT, YENEEA. CDR3 in amino acids: CASSLLGRPPSFYEQYF. Here the CDR3 DNA reads TGTGCCAGCAGCTTATTGGGCCGTCCACCTTCGTTCTACGAGCAGTACTTC. Full variable domain (outside the CDR3, taken from reference TRBV11-3 and TRBJ2-7): EAGVVQSPRYKIIEKKQPVAFWCNPISGHNTLYWYLQNLGQGPELLIRYENEEAVDDSQLPKDRFSAERLKGVDSTLKIQPAELGDSAVYLCASSLLGRPPSFYEQYFGPGTRLTVT.

The chain joins TRBV19 to TRBJ1-2, with a tentative D call TRBD1 (5 bases). CDR1 and CDR2 from the germline V gene are LNHDA and SQIVND (reference sequence). The V gene lost 3 bases and the J gene lost 3 bases, with 17 bases spanning the gap. The CDR3 runs to 16 residues. The CDR3 is CASSIRTLPSYYGYTF. The CDR3 region has the DNA TGTGCCAGTAGTATTCGGACACTTCCTTCCTACTATGGCTACACCTTC.

With regard to this clone: Other DNA sequences in this specimen translate into the identical CDR3. This chain joins TRBV9 and TRBJ2-5; unclear D gene. V gave up 0 bases and J gave up 3 bases, with 6 bases separating them. There are 13 residues in the CDR3. Germline-derived CDR1 and CDR2 are SGDLS and YYNGEE. The CDR3 sequence is CASSVGREETQYF. The CDR3 bases are TGTGCCAGCAGCGTAGGTAGAGAAGAGACCCAGTACTTC.

This chain connects TRBV6-2 or TRBV6-3 to TRBJ2-5, with 11 bases matching TRBD2. This CDR3 is 19 amino acids long. Germline lookup yields CDR1 MNHEY and CDR2 SVGEGT. The V segment lost 0 bases and the J segment 2 bases; nucleotides outside the gene matches: 11. This chain's CDR3 is CASSYSMPTSGSRQETQYF. CDR3 bases: TGTGCCAGCAGTTACTCGATGCCCACTAGCGGGAGTCGGCAAGAGACCCAGTACTTC.

The V and J genes are TRBV30 and TRBJ2-1; D is perhaps TRBD1 (6 bases). Trimming took off 0 bases at V and 2 bases at J, with 11 bases between the two ends. Germline CDR1 GTSNPN, CDR2 SVGIG (reference sequence). This CDR3 contains 15 residues. The CDR3 spells CAWSVEGDAYNEQFF. Here the CDR3 DNA reads TGTGCCTGGAGTGTAGAGGGGGACGCCTACAATGAGCAGTTCTTC.

CDR3 DNA: TGTGCCAGTAGTCCAACGACTAGTAGTAACGAGCAGTACTTC. This encodes CASSPTTSSNEQYF. The chain links TRBV19 to TRBJ2-7; tentatively, D is TRBD2 (6 bases). Germline loops: CDR1 LNHDA, CDR2 SQIVND (reference sequence). The V and J ends lost 5 bases and 5 bases respectively, with 16 bases between them. The CDR3 extends over 14 amino acids.

Only one count was recorded for this clone. The chain uses TRBV24-1 and TRBJ1-1; no clear D gene. The CDR3 totals 12 residues. From germline, CDR1 is KGHDR and CDR2 SFDVKD. The germline V and J ends were trimmed by 11 bases and 1 base, with 10 bases remaining between them. CDR3 DNA: TGTGCCATCTCGGGTGGGAACACTGAAGCTTTCTTT. Its protein is CAISGGNTEAFF.

This sequence joins TRBV6-1 and TRBJ1-2; 7 bases are shared with TRBD1. J gave up 8 bases and V 3 bases, and 3 bases lay outside the gene matches. Germline V gene data show CDR1 as MNHNS and CDR2 as SASEGT. The CDR3 runs to 12 residues. Here the CDR3 reads CASSDQTGGYTF. In DNA, the CDR3 is TGTGCCAGCAGTGACCAGACAGGGGGCTACACCTTC.

V gene TRBV7-9 combines with J gene TRBJ1-6, with no clear D. This CDR3 has 14 residues. The germline CDR1 and CDR2 sequences are SEHNR and FQNEAQ (reference sequence). Deletions cut 1 base from V and 7 bases from J, with 8 bases between. In DNA form, the CDR3 reads TGTGCCAGCAGCTTAGGACGGGGAAATTCACCCCTCCACTTT. Its protein product is CASSLGRGNSPLHF.

The V call is TRBV7-3, the J call TRBJ1-2; D is unresolved. Germline loops: CDR1 SGHTA, CDR2 FQGTGA. There are 12 residues in the CDR3. Trimming took off 5 bases at V and 9 bases at J, with 13 bases between the two ends. The CDR3 protein is CASSANRVRYTF. The CDR3 bases are TGTGCCAGCAGCGCAAACCGGGTCCGCTACACCTTC.

The genes are TRBV11-2 and TRBJ1-4; D gene ambiguous. V lost 6 bases and J lost 8, with 10 bases in between. CDR1 and CDR2 (germline): SGHAT, FQNNGV. The CDR3 is 12 amino acids. The CDR3 DNA sequence: TGTGCCAGCAGTTTCCCGGAGGAAAAACTGTTTTTT. Protein product: CASSFPEEKLFF.